Shown below are 12 T cell receptor beta chains from a single sample sequenced in a study of control samples from healthy donors and cancer patients. The data were produced by immunoSEQ multiplex PCR, yet TCRdb's version contains in-frame clones alone and is incomplete. The sample holds approximately 9,800 clones, just over 90% seen once. What was sequenced was PBMCs. These receptors were taken from a man aged 55 to 69 with colorectal cancer.

V and J are TRBV27 and TRBJ1-2; 9 bases line up with TRBD1. Germline V gives CDR1 MNHEY, CDR2 SMNVEV (reference sequence). V trimming: 5 bases; J trimming: 3 bases; junction bases outside the gene matches: 7. The CDR3 consists of 15 residues. The CDR3 loop is CASSMTGGFHYGYTF. The CDR3 bases are TGTGCCAGCAGTATGACAGGGGGATTTCACTATGGCTACACCTTC.

This clone was counted between two and nine times. Compared with germline, one end of the junction differs, possibly owing to a read error. The chain has TRBV7-2 and TRBJ2-1, with D maybe TRBD2 (6 bases). The CDR3 consists of 13 residues. Germline assignment: CDR1 SGHTA and CDR2 FQGNSA. The CDR3 sequence is CASSMGTQLPLVF. In nucleotides, the CDR3 is TGTGCCAGCAGCATGGGGACTCAGCTTCCGTTGGTCTTC. The whole variable domain, filled in from reference TRBV7-2 and TRBJ2-1, reads GAGVSQSPSNKVTEKGKDVELRCDPISGHTALYWYRQSLGQGLEFLIYFQGNSAPDKSGLPSDRFSAERTGGSVSTLTIQRTQQEDSAVYLCASSMGTQLPLVFGPGTRLTVL.

The rearrangement links TRBV19 to TRBJ1-5; D not resolved. The CDR3 has 14 residues. V shed 3 bases and J shed 9 bases, with 15 bases lying between them. Germline CDR1 is LNHDA and CDR2 is SQIVND (reference sequence). CDR3 protein: CASSMGGIFPPQHF. CDR3 sequence (DNA): TGTGCCAGTAGTATGGGTGGGATATTCCCGCCCCAGCATTTT.

CDR3 sequence (DNA): TGTGCCAGTAGTATATGGACTTCAACTAATGAAAAACTGTTTTTT. It specifies CASSIWTSTNEKLFF. V is TRBV19 and J is TRBJ1-4; D gene unclear. V lost 2 bases and J 0 bases, leaving 7 bases between the germline ends. The CDR3 sequence is 15 residues long. The germline CDR1 and CDR2 sequences are LNHDA and SQIVND (reference sequence). Using reference TRBV19 and TRBJ1-4 for the parts outside the CDR3, the full variable domain is DGGITQSPKYLFRKEGQNVTLSCEQNLNHDAMYWYRQDPGQGLRLIYYSQIVNDFQKGDIAEGYSVSREKKESFPLTVTSAQKNPTAFYLCASSIWTSTNEKLFFGSGTQLSVL.

The CDR3 here is CASSLRWDGNTEAFF. Written as DNA, the CDR3 is TGCGCCAGCAGCTTGCGGTGGGACGGGAACACTGAAGCTTTCTTT. The chain uses TRBV5-1 and TRBJ1-1, with a tentative D call TRBD1 (5 bases). CDR1 and CDR2 (germline): SGHRS, YFSETQ. V dropped 1 base and J dropped 1 base, with 11 bases sitting between them. The CDR3 contains 15 residues.

The chain recombines TRBV7-8 with TRBJ2-2, with D perhaps matching TRBD1 (6 bases). CDR1 SGHVS and CDR2 FQNEAQ come from the germline V gene. V was shortened by 8 bases and J by 1 base, with 23 bases between the two germline ends. The CDR3 has 18 amino acids. CDR3 nucleotide sequence: TGTGCCAGCTTACCTTGGGCACCCGGGACACGGAACACCGGGGAGCTGTTTTTT. It is translated as CASLPWAPGTRNTGELFF. Based on the CDR3 plus reference TRBV7-8 and TRBJ2-2, the full variable domain is GAGVSQSPRYKVAKRGQDVALRCDPISGHVSLFWYQQALGQGPEFLTYFQNEAQLDKSGLPSDRFFAERPEGSVSTLKIQRTQQEDSAVYLCASLPWAPGTRNTGELFFGEGSRLTVL.

The J gene is TRBJ2-3, the V gene TRBV5-4; possibly TRBD1 for D (6 bases). V lost 3 bases and J lost 0, with 8 bases in between. There are 14 residues in the CDR3. CDR1 and CDR2 (germline): SGHNT, YYREEE (reference sequence). The CDR3 nucleotides are TGTGCCAGCAGCTGGGACACTAGCACAGATACGCAGTATTTT. Its protein is CASSWDTSTDTQYF.

The chain links TRBV3-1 (or the pseudogene TRBV3-2) to TRBJ2-1; D not resolved. V lost 3 bases, J lost 9 bases, and 6 bases lay in between. Looked up from germline, CDR1 is LGHDT and CDR2 is YNNKEL (reference sequence). This CDR3 contains 11 residues. CDR3 sequence reads: CASSHPGEQFF. The CDR3, as DNA: TGTGCCAGCAGCCATCCAGGTGAGCAGTTCTTC.

The chain joins TRBV6-1 to TRBJ1-6; D unresolved. The V gene lost 7 bases and the J gene lost 0 bases, with 7 bases spanning the gap. Per the germline V gene, CDR1 is MNHNS and CDR2 is SASEGT. The CDR3 consists of 14 residues. CDR3 sequence (DNA): TGTGCCAGCATGGTCAGCTCCTATAATTCACCCCTCCACTTT. This encodes CASMVSSYNSPLHF.

The chain is built from TRBV6-5 and TRBJ1-1; possibly TRBD1 for D (6 bases). Trimming took 6 bases from V and 0 from J, leaving 11 bases between them. The CDR3 has 14 amino acids. Germline loops: CDR1 MNHEY, CDR2 SVGAGI. The CDR3: CASRVDSLNTEAFF. The CDR3 DNA is TGTGCCAGCAGGGTGGACAGCTTGAACACTGAAGCTTTCTTT.

This clone appeared once. This chain joins TRBV20-1 and TRBJ1-2; weak D call: TRBD1 (6 bases). The CDR3 runs 15 residues. Trimming removed 3 bases from V and 8 bases from J, with 22 bases in between. Per germline, CDR1 DFQATT and CDR2 SNEGSKA (reference sequence). The CDR3 sequence is CSASSPSTGWKGYTF. The CDR3 DNA sequence: TGCAGTGCTAGTTCCCCCTCTACAGGGTGGAAGGGCTACACCTTC.

This chain links TRBV7-2 with TRBJ1-2; D ambiguous. Germline lookup yields CDR1 SGHTA and CDR2 FQGNSA. The CDR3 has 15 amino acids. V lost 1 base, J lost 0 bases, and 9 bases lay in between. CDR3: CASSLEAGSNYGYTF. CDR3 nucleotide sequence: TGTGCCAGCAGCTTAGAGGCAGGATCTAACTATGGCTACACCTTC.